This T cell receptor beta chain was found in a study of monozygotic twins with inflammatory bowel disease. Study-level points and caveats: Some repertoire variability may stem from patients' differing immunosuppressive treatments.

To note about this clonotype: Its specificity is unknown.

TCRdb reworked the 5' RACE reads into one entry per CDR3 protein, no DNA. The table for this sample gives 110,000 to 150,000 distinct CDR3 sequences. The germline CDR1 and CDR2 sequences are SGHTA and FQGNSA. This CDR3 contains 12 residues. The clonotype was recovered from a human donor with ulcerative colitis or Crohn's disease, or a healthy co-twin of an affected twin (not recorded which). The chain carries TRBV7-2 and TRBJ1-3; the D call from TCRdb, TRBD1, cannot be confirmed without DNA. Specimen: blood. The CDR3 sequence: CASSLAGQAPYF.